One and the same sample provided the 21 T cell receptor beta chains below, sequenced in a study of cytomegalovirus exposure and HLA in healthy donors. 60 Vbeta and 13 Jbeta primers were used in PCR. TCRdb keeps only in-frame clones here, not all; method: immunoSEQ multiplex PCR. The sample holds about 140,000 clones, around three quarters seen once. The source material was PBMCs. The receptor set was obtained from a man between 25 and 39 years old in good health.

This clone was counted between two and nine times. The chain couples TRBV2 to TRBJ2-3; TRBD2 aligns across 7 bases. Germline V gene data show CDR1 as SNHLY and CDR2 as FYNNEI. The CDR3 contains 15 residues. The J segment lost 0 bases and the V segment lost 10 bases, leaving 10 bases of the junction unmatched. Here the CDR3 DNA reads TGTGCCACTCGGGCCCCTAGCGGTAGCACAGATACGCAGTATTTT. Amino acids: CATRAPSGSTDTQYF.

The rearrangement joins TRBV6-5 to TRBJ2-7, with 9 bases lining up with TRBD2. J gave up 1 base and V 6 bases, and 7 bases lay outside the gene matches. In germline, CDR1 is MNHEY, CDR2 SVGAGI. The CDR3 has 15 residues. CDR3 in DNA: TGTGCCAGCAGAATAGCGGGAGCAACGTCCTACGAGCAGTACTTC. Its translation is CASRIAGATSYEQYF.

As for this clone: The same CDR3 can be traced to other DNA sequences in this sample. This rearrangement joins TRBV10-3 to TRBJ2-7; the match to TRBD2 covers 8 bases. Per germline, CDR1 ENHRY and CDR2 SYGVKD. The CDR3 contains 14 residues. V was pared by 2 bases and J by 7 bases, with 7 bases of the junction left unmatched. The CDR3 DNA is TGTGCCATCAGTGAGGGGGGGCTAGCGGGTGAGCAGTACTTC. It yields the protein CAISEGGLAGEQYF.

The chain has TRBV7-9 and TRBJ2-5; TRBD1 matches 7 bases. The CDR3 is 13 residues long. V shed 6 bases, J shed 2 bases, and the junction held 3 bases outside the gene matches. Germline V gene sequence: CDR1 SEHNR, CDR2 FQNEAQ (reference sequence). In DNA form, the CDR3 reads TGTGCCAGCAGACTGGGACAGCAAGAGACCCAGTACTTC. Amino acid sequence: CASRLGQQETQYF.

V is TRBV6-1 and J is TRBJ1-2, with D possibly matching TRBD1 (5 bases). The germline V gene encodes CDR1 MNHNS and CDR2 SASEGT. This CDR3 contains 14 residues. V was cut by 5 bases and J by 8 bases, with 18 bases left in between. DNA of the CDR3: TGTGCCAGCAGTACCCAGGGAAGTAGTTGGGGCTACACCTTC. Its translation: CASSTQGSSWGYTF.

CDR3 protein: CASSEWDTTYEQYF. In DNA form, the CDR3 reads TGTGCCAGCAGTGAATGGGACACCACCTACGAGCAGTACTTC. The chain links TRBV25-1 to TRBJ2-7, with D possibly TRBD1 on 6 matching bases. Deletions cut 1 base from V and 2 bases from J, with 9 bases between. The CDR3 runs 14 residues. CDR1 and CDR2 (germline): MGHDK, SYGVNS.

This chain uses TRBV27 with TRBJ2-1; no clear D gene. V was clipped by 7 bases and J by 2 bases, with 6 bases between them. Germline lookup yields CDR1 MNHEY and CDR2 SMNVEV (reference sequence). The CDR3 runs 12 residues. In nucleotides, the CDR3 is TGTGCCAGCACAAACACCTACAATGAGCAGTTCTTC. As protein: CASTNTYNEQFF.

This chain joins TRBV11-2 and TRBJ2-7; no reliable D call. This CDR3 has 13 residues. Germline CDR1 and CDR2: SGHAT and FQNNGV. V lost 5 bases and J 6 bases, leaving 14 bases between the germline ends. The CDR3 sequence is CASSQSVPGEQYF. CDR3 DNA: TGTGCCAGCAGCCAAAGTGTTCCGGGCGAGCAGTACTTC.

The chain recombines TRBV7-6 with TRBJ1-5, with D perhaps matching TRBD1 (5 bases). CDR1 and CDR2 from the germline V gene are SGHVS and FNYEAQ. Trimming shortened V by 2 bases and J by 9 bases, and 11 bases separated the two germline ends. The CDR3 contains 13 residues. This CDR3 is CASSLNRNRPQHF. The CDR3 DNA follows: TGTGCCAGCAGCTTAAACAGGAACAGGCCCCAGCATTTT.

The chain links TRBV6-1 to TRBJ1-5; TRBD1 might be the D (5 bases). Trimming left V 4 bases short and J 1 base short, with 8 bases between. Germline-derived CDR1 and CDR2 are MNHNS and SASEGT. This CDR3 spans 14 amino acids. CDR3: CASSGRVSNQPQHF. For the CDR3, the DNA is TGTGCCAGCAGTGGCAGGGTAAGCAATCAGCCCCAGCATTTT.

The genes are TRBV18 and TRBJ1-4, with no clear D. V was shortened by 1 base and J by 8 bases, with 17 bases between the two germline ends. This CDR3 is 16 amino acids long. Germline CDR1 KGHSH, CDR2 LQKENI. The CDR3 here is CASSPQEETWREKLFF. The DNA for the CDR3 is TGTGCCAGCTCACCACAGGAGGAAACCTGGCGGGAAAAACTGTTTTTT.

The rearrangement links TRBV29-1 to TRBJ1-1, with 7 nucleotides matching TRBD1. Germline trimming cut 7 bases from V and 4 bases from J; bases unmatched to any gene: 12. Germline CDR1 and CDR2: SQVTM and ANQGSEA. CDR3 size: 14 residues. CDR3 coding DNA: TGCAGCGCCGGGTCGAGACAGGGAGGCACTGAAGCTTTCTTT. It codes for CSAGSRQGGTEAFF. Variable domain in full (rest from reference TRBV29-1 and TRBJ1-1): SAVISQKPSRDICQRGTSLTIQCQVDSQVTMMFWYRQQPGQSLTLIATANQGSEATYESGFVIDKFPISRPNLTFSTLTVSNMSPEDSSIYLCSAGSRQGGTEAFFGQGTRLTVV.

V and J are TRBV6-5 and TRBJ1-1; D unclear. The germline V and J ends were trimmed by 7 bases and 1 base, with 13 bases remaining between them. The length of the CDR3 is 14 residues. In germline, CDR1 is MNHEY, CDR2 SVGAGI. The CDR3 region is CASTSLRGNTEAFF. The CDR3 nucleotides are TGTGCCAGCACCTCCCTCCGGGGGAACACTGAAGCTTTCTTT.

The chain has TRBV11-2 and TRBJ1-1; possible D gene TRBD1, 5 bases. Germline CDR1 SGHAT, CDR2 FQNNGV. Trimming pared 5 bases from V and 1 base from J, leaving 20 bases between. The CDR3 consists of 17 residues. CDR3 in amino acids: CASSRWGRGGPNTEAFF. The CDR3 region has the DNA TGTGCCAGCAGCCGGTGGGGGAGGGGCGGTCCGAACACTGAAGCTTTCTTT.

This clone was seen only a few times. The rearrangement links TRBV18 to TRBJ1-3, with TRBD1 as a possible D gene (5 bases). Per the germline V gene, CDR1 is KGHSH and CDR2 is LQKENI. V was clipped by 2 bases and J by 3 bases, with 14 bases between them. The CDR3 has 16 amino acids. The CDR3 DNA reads TGTGCCAGCTCACCAAACTCGGGGGTAATTGGAAACACCATATATTTT. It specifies CASSPNSGVIGNTIYF. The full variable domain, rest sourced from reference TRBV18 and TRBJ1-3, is NAGVMQNPRHLVRRRGQEARLRCSPMKGHSHVYWYRQLPEEGLKFMVYLQKENIIDESGMPKERFSAEFPKEGPSILRIQQVVRGDSAAYFCASSPNSGVIGNTIYFGEGSWLTVV.

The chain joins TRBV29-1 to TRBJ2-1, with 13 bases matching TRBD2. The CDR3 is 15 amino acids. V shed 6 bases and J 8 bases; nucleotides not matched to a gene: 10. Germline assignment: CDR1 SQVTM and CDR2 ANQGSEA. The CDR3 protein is CSVGTGTSGTYEQFF. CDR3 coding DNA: TGCAGCGTGGGGACCGGGACTAGCGGGACTTATGAGCAGTTCTTC.

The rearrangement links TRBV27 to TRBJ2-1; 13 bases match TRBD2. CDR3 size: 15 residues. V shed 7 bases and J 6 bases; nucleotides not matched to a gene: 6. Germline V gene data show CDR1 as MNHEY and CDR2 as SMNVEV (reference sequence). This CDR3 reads CASIETSGRPNEQFF. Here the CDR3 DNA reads TGTGCCAGCATCGAGACTAGCGGGAGGCCCAATGAGCAGTTCTTC.

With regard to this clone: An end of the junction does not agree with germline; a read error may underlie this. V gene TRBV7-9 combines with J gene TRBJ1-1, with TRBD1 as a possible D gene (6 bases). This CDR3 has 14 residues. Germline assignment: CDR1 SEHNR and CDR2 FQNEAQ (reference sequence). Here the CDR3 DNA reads TGTTCCAGCAGCAACAGGGAGATGAACACTGAAGCTTTCTTT. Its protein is CSSSNREMNTEAFF.

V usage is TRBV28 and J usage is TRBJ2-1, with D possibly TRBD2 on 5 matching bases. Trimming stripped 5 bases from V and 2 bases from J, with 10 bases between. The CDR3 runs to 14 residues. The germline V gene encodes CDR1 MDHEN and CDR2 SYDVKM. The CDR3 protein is CASSRTDTYNEQFF. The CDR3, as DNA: TGTGCCAGCAGTAGGACTGACACCTACAATGAGCAGTTCTTC.

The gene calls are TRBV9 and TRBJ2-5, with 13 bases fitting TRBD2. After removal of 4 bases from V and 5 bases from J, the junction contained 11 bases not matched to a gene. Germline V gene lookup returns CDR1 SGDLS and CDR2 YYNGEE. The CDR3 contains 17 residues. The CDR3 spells CASSLRLAGGLGETQYF. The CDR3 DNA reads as TGTGCCAGCAGCCTACGACTAGCGGGAGGTCTTGGGGAGACCCAGTACTTC.

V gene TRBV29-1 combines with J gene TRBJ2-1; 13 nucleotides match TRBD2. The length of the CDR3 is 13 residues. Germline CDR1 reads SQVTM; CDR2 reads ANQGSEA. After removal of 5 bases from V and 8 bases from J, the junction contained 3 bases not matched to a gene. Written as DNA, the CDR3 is TGCAGCGTTAGGACTAGCGGGAGCTATGAGCAGTTCTTC. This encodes CSVRTSGSYEQFF.